This T cell receptor beta chain was observed in a study of blood T cell repertoires in COVID-19. Study at large: The origin of the acute and convalescent COVID-19 samples was the United States, Italy and Spain. The analysed material was cDNA or gDNA that came from T cells, B-cell-depleted T cells, or PBMCs.

The V and J ends lost 6 bases and 7 bases respectively, with 21 bases between them. CDR3 size: 15 residues. CDR1 and CDR2 (germline): WNHNN, SYGVQD (reference sequence). Methods used by the authors: Reference gene primer amplification gave estimated nucleated cell counts. The table came from immunoSEQ multiplex PCR; TCRdb's copy has only in-frame clones and leaves some out. The D gene and trimming were derived from the DNA, and the V and J assignments and clone size from that table. The repertoire holds about 200,000 clones, with approximately 87% as singletons. The source is a woman in her 70s with acute or convalescent COVID-19. Material for sequencing was peripheral blood. The chain employs TRBV10-1 and TRBJ1-2, with D possibly being TRBD1 (6 bases). This chain's CDR3 is CASSPNPIRGSGYTF. In DNA form, the CDR3 reads TGCGCCAGCAGCCCGAACCCTATCAGGGGAAGTGGCTACACCTTC.